The entry that follows covers one TCR beta chain sequence. What it binds is not known. The germline CDR1 and CDR2 sequences are KGHSH and LQKENI. The CDR3 extends over 13 amino acids. V shed 0 bases and J shed 7 bases, with 6 bases lying between them. This entry belongs to a study of T cells in localized non-small cell lung cancer. This table comes from immunoSEQ multiplex PCR, and its TCRdb copy is limited to in-frame clones, with some not included. Among over 50,000 clones, 75% to 90% were seen once, and the ten largest hold around 1.8%. General study findings and limits: Sequencing, confined to only one tumor region, leaves heterogeneity possible.

The V and J genes are TRBV18 and TRBJ2-2; possibly TRBD1 for D (5 bases). Sequencing was performed on peripheral blood, taken before any cancer treatment. The receptor was derived from a woman aged 40 to 75 with stage I lung adenocarcinoma. The CDR3 protein is CASSPPGLGELFF. The CDR3 DNA sequence: TGTGCCAGCTCACCACCGGGGCTCGGGGAGCTGTTTTTT.